These T cell receptor beta chains were read from a single sample in a study of T-cell memory formation after mild COVID-19. From the 5' RACE reads, TCRdb called clonotypes with MiXCR, one entry per CDR3 protein. The table has approximately 490,000 distinct CDR3 sequences, about a fifth seen once. The sequenced sample was PBMCs or a T cell subset sorted from them (not recorded which). These receptors originate from an adult woman who had mild COVID-19 (a few samples of this study predate the infection). Cell type and time point are not known. The CDR3 runs from the conserved cysteine through the conserved F or W. A D gene is named only where the DNA matches it firmly. Where a row states a size, it is once, few, many or the class of an expanded clone; other rows omit it.

clone size	V gene	J gene	D gene	CDR3 protein	CDR3 DNA
NA	TRBV10-3	TRBJ1-1	TRBD1	CAISGPGGGSVSTEAFF	TGTGCCATCAGCGGACCAGGGGGCGGCTCGGTATCCACTGAAGCTTTCTTT
few	TRBV12-3/TRBV12-4	TRBJ2-3	NA	CASSVRGRTDTQYF	TGTGCCAGCAGTGTCCGGGGCCGCACAGATACGCAGTATTTT
NA	TRBV20-1	TRBJ2-7	NA	CSATKGFYEQYF	TGCAGTGCCACCAAGGGGTTCTACGAGCAGTACTTC
few	TRBV5-1	TRBJ1-1	NA	CASSVGHLNTEAFF	TGCGCCAGCAGCGTCGGACATCTGAACACTGAAGCTTTCTTT
NA	TRBV5-6	TRBJ2-3	NA	CASSLGGRKKLSGDTQYF	TGTGCCAGCAGCTTGGGGGGTCGCAAGAAGCTCTCAGGGGATACGCAGTATTTT
NA	TRBV20-1	TRBJ2-5	TRBD2	CSASSSGTSWRETQYF	TGCAGTGCTAGTTCAAGCGGGACTAGCTGGCGCGAGACCCAGTACTTC
few	TRBV12-3/TRBV12-4	TRBJ2-7	NA	CASSLIGSLYEQYF	TGTGCCAGCAGTTTAATCGGTAGCCTCTACGAGCAGTACTTC
NA	TRBV12-3/TRBV12-4	TRBJ2-7	TRBD2	CASSQLSLAGGTYEQYF	TGTGCCAGCAGCCAACTGTCCCTAGCGGGAGGAACCTACGAGCAGTACTTC
NA	TRBV12-3/TRBV12-4	TRBJ1-1	TRBD1	CASSGGQGAEAFF	TGTGCCAGCAGTGGGGGACAGGGGGCTGAAGCTTTCTTT
few	TRBV7-2	TRBJ2-3	TRBD2	CASSLGPTGGTQYF	TGTGCCAGCAGCTTAGGCCCTACCGGGGGGACGCAGTATTTT
few	TRBV5-4	TRBJ2-3	TRBD2	CASSPLAGGIADTQYF	TGTGCCAGCAGCCCCCTAGCGGGGGGGATCGCAGATACGCAGTATTTT
NA	TRBV6-2/TRBV6-3	TRBJ1-1	TRBD1	CASSYSAYRGDTEAFF	TGTGCCAGCAGTTACTCGGCTTACAGGGGCGACACTGAAGCTTTCTTT
NA	TRBV6-2/TRBV6-3	TRBJ2-5	TRBD1	CASSYRGQGPQETQYF	TGTGCCAGCAGTTACCGGGGACAGGGGCCTCAAGAGACCCAGTACTTC
NA	TRBV4-2	TRBJ2-7	NA	CASSPDPSVHYEQYF	TGTGCCAGCAGCCCTGACCCTAGCGTTCACTACGAGCAGTACTTC
few	TRBV7-9	TRBJ2-7	NA	CASSPPGAWEQYF	TGTGCCAGCAGCCCCCCAGGGGCCTGGGAGCAGTACTTC
few	TRBV9	TRBJ2-3	NA	CASSPSSGSADTQYF	TGTGCCAGCAGCCCGAGTTCCGGGAGCGCAGATACGCAGTATTTT
few	TRBV9	TRBJ2-5	NA	CASSGVVGTQYF	TGTGCCAGCAGTGGGGTGGTTGGGACCCAGTACTTC
few	TRBV20-1	TRBJ1-1	TRBD1	CSARVDRELLNTEAFF	TGCAGTGCTAGAGTGGACAGGGAACTTCTGAACACTGAAGCTTTCTTT
few	TRBV20-1	TRBJ2-7	NA	CSARDLKGGGRSYEQYF	TGCAGTGCTAGAGACCTAAAGGGAGGGGGGCGGTCCTACGAGCAGTACTTC
NA	TRBV3-1	TRBJ1-4	NA	CASSQVGEELFF	TGTGCCAGCAGCCAAGTCGGGGAGGAACTGTTTTTT
few	TRBV12-3/TRBV12-4	TRBJ2-1	NA	CASNPSSYNEQFF	TGTGCCAGCAACCCAAGCTCCTACAATGAGCAGTTCTTC
NA	TRBV12-3/TRBV12-4	TRBJ2-7	TRBD1	CASSFGQGFSEQYF	TGTGCCAGCAGTTTTGGACAGGGGTTTAGCGAGCAGTACTTC
NA	TRBV6-6	TRBJ2-5	TRBD1	CASSPGQGRDHQYF	TGTGCCAGCAGTCCCGGACAGGGGCGGGATCATCAGTACTTC
NA	TRBV20-1	TRBJ1-2	TRBD1	CSARKDRDGYGYTF	TGCAGTGCTAGAAAGGACAGGGATGGGTATGGCTACACCTTC
few	TRBV24-1	TRBJ2-5	TRBD1	CATSDTGTGGQETQYF	TGTGCCACCAGTGACACAGGGACAGGGGGGCAAGAGACCCAGTACTTC
many	TRBV5-1	TRBJ1-6	TRBD1	CASSLGQGNSPLHF	TGCGCCAGCAGCTTGGGACAGGGTAATTCACCCCTCCACTTT
few	TRBV7-3	TRBJ2-2	TRBD1	CASSLEAGQGNTGELFF	TGTGCCAGCAGCTTAGAAGCGGGACAGGGCAACACCGGGGAGCTGTTTTTT
NA	TRBV5-1	TRBJ2-1	TRBD2	CASSSLPSGEYNEQFF	TGCGCCAGCAGCTCCCTCCCTAGCGGGGAGTACAATGAGCAGTTCTTC
NA	TRBV7-6	TRBJ1-1	NA	CASSLNPTGTEAFF	TGTGCCAGCAGCCTAAATCCCACAGGTACTGAAGCTTTCTTT
few	TRBV5-1	TRBJ1-5	NA	CASSLDGGASNQPQHF	TGCGCCAGCAGCTTGGATGGAGGGGCGAGCAATCAGCCCCAGCATTTT
few	TRBV6-5	TRBJ1-6	TRBD1	CASSSDRGRSPLHF	TGTGCCAGCAGTTCAGACAGGGGGCGATCACCCCTCCACTTT
NA	TRBV6-2/TRBV6-3	TRBJ2-6	NA	CASKLQPSGANVLTF	TGTGCCAGCAAACTCCAGCCGTCTGGGGCCAACGTCCTGACTTTC
few	TRBV3-1	TRBJ2-6	NA	CASSQAGELSGANVLTF	TGTGCCAGCAGCCAAGCAGGGGAACTCTCTGGGGCCAACGTCCTGACTTTC
few	TRBV9	TRBJ2-5	NA	CASSVGRIEETQYF	TGTGCCAGCAGCGTAGGGAGGATAGAGGAGACCCAGTACTTC
many	TRBV20-1	TRBJ2-1	NA	CSARDPVPNEQFF	TGCAGTGCTAGAGACCCGGTCCCCAATGAGCAGTTCTTC
NA	TRBV10-3	TRBJ2-3	NA	CATSYREDADTQYF	TGTGCCACATCCTATAGGGAAGATGCAGATACGCAGTATTTT
NA	TRBV20-1	TRBJ2-3	NA	CSARAPTVPDTQYF	TGCAGTGCTAGAGCCCCAACAGTCCCAGATACGCAGTATTTT
NA	TRBV5-1	TRBJ2-7	TRBD2	CASSLSGTSGGLYEQYF	TGCGCCAGCAGCCTGAGTGGAACTAGCGGGGGCCTCTACGAGCAGTACTTC
NA	TRBV5-1	TRBJ2-5	TRBD1	CASSTGTGKETQYF	TGCGCCAGCAGCACCGGGACAGGGAAGGAGACCCAGTACTTC
NA	TRBV24-1	TRBJ2-7	NA	CATSDKAYEQYF	TGTGCCACCAGTGATAAAGCGTACGAGCAGTACTTC
NA	TRBV6-5	TRBJ2-7	TRBD2	CASTPDLAASYEQYF	TGTGCCAGCACCCCGGATCTAGCGGCATCCTACGAGCAGTACTTC
many	TRBV4-2	TRBJ2-2	NA	CASSQDRRPGTGELFF	TGTGCCAGCAGCCAAGATAGAAGGCCGGGTACCGGGGAGCTGTTTTTT
NA	TRBV11-2	TRBJ1-6	NA	CASSLESGGLVPLHF	TGTGCCAGCAGCTTAGAGAGCGGGGGATTGGTACCCCTCCACTTT